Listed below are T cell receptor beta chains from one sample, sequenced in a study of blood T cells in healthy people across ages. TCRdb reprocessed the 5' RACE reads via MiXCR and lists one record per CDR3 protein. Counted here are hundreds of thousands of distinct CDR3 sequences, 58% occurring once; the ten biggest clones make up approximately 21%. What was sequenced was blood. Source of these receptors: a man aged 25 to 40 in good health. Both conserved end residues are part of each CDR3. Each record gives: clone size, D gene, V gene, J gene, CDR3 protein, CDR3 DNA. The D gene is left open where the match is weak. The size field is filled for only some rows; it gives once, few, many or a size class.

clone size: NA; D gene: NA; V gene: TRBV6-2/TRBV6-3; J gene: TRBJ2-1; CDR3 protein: CASSYSGLLSAVAYNEQFF; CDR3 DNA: TGTGCCAGCAGTTACTCGGGACTTCTCTCGGCAGTCGCCTACAATGAGCAGTTCTTC
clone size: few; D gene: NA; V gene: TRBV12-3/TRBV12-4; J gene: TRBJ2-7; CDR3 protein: CASTRAGGSYEQYF; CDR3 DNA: TGTGCCAGCACAAGAGCAGGGGGGTCCTACGAGCAGTACTTC
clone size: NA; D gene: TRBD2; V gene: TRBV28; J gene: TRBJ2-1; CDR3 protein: CASTTAGLVYNEQFF; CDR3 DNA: TGTGCCAGCACTACGGCGGGACTAGTCTACAATGAGCAGTTCTTC
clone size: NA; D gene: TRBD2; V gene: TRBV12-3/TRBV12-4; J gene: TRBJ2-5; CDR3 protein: CASSSRGGVQETQYF; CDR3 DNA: TGTGCCAGCAGTTCACGGGGGGGCGTCCAAGAGACCCAGTACTTC
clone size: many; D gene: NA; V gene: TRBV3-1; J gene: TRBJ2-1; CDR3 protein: CASSLIRGLYDEQFF; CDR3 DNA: TGTGCCAGCAGCCTAATAAGGGGACTGTATGATGAGCAGTTCTTC
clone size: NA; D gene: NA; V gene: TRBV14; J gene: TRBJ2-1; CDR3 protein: CASSQDLRNEQFF; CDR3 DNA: TGTGCCAGCAGCCAAGATCTACGCAATGAGCAGTTCTTC
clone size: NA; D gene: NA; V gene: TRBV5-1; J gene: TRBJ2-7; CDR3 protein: CASSLSADASYEQYF; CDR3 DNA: TGCGCCAGCAGCTTGTCGGCAGACGCTTCCTACGAGCAGTACTTC
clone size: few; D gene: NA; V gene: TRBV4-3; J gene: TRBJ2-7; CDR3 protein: CASSQDPGRYEQYF; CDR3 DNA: TGCGCCAGCAGCCAAGACCCAGGGAGGTACGAGCAGTACTTC
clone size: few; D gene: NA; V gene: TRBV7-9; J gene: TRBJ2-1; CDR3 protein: CASGPFQGTGFALARNEQFF; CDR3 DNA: TGTGCCAGCGGCCCGTTCCAGGGTACAGGGTTCGCACTAGCCCGAAATGAGCAGTTCTTC
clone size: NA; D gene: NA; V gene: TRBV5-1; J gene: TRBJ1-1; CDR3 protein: CASALGNTEAFF; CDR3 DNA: TGCGCCAGTGCCCTGGGGAACACTGAAGCTTTCTTT
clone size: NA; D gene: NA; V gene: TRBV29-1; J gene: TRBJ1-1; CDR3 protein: CSVEDQRNTEAFF; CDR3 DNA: TGCAGCGTTGAAGATCAGAGGAACACTGAAGCTTTCTTT
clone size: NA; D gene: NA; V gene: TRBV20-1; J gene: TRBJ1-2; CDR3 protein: CSARRETEGSYTF; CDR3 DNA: TGCAGTGCTCGCAGAGAGACGGAAGGGAGCTACACCTTC
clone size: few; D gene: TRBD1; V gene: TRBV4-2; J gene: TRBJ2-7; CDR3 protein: CASSPGQDRNYEQYF; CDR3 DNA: TGTGCCAGCAGCCCCGGCCAGGACAGGAACTACGAGCAGTACTTC
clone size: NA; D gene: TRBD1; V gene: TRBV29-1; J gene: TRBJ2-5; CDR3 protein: CSGGQGEETQYF; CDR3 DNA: TGCAGCGGTGGGCAGGGGGAAGAGACCCAGTACTTC
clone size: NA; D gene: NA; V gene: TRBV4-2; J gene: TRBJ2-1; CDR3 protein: CASSPNTEYNEQFF; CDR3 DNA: TGTGCCAGCAGCCCTAACACTGAATACAATGAGCAGTTCTTC
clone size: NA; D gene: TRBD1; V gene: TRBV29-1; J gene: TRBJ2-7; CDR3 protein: CSVELWDRASEQYF; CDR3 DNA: TGCAGCGTTGAGTTGTGGGACAGGGCCTCCGAGCAGTACTTC
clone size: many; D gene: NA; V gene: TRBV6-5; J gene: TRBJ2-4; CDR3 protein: CASTQGNIQYF; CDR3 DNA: TGTGCCAGCACTCAGGGCAACATTCAGTACTTC
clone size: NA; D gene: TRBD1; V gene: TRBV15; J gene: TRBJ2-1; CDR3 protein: CATSRGTGQLYNEQFF; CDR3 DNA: TGTGCCACCAGCAGAGGCACGGGACAGCTTTACAATGAGCAGTTCTTC
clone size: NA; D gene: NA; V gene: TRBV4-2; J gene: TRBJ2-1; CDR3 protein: CASSQQSPGEGLDNEQFF; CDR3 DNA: TGTGCCAGCAGCCAACAATCTCCGGGTGAGGGCCTCGACAATGAGCAGTTCTTC
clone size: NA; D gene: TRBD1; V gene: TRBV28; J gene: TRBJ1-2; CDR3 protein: CASSPLARGQGFSGYTF; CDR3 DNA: TGTGCCAGCAGTCCGTTGGCGCGGGGACAGGGATTTTCGGGCTACACCTTC
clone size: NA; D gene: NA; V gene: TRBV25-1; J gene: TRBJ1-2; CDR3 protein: CASSSRWQVYGYTF; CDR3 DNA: TGTGCCAGCAGTTCTCGGTGGCAGGTCTATGGCTACACCTTC
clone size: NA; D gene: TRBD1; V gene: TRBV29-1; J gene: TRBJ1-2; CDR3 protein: CSVGGTDNYGYTF; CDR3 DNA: TGCAGCGTTGGAGGGACAGACAACTATGGCTACACCTTC
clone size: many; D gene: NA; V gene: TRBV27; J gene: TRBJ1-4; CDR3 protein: CASSRDGLYEKLFF; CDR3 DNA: TGTGCCAGCAGTCGGGACGGCCTTTATGAAAAACTGTTTTTT
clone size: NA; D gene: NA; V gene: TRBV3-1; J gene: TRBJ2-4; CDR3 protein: CACSRGREQYF; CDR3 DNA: TGTGCCTGCAGCCGGGGTCGTGAGCAGTACTTC
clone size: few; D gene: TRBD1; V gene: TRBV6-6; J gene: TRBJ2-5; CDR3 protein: CASSLPLTGPQETQYF; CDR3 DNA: TGTGCCAGCAGTCTTCCCTTGACAGGGCCGCAAGAGACCCAGTACTTC
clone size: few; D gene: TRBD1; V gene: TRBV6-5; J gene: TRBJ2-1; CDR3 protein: CASSTDRASYNEQFF; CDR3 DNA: TGTGCCAGCAGTACAGACAGGGCCTCCTACAATGAGCAGTTCTTC
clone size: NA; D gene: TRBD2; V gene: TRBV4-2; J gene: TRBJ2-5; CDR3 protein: CASSQESTSGFETQYF; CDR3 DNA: TGTGCCAGCAGCCAAGAAAGCACTAGCGGTTTCGAGACCCAGTACTTC
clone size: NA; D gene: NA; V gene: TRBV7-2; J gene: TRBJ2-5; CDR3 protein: CASSLASPRGPQETQYF; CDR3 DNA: TGTGCCAGCAGCTTAGCCTCCCCAAGGGGCCCCCAAGAGACCCAGTACTTC
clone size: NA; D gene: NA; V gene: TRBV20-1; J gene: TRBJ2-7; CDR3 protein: CSARDFAQGFYEQYF; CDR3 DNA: TGCAGTGCTAGAGATTTTGCGCAGGGATTCTACGAGCAGTACTTC
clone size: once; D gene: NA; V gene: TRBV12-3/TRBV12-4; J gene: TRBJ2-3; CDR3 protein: CASSLKGSTDTQYF; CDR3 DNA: TGTGCCAGCAGTTTAAAGGGGAGCACAGATACGCAGTATTTT
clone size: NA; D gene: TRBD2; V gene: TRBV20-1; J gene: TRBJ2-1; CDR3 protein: CSARELAGGFNNEQFF; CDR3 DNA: TGCAGTGCTAGGGAACTAGCGGGGGGGTTCAACAATGAGCAGTTCTTC
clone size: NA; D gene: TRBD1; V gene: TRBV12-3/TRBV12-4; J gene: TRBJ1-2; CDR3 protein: CATRRTGRAGYTF; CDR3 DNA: TGTGCCACCCGTCGGACAGGGAGGGCGGGCTACACCTTC
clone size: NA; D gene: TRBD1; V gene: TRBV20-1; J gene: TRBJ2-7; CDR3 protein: CSARTGGFYEQYF; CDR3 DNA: TGCAGTGCTAGGACAGGGGGGTTCTACGAGCAGTACTTC
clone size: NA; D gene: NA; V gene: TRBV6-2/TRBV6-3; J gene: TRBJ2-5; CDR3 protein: CASSASGTLETQYF; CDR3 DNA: TGTGCCAGCAGCGCATCCGGGACCCTAGAGACCCAGTACTTC
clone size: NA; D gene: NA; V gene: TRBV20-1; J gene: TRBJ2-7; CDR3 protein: CSANGGQIDEQYF; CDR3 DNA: TGCAGTGCTAACGGGGGACAGATCGACGAGCAGTACTTC
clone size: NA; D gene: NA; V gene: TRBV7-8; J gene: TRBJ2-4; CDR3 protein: CASSFQGPVGNIQYF; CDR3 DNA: TGTGCCAGCAGCTTCCAGGGCCCAGTTGGAAACATTCAGTACTTC
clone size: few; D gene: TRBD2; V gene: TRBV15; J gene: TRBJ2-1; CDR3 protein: CATKLAALNEQFF; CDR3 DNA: TGTGCCACCAAACTAGCGGCTCTCAATGAGCAGTTCTTC
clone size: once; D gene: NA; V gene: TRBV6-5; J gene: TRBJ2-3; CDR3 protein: CASKPPHTDTQYF; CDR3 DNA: TGTGCCAGCAAGCCCCCCCACACAGATACGCAGTATTTT